This TCR beta chain was sequenced during a study of T cell changes during pregnancy in multiple sclerosis (dated by TCRdb to between 2018 and 2021). As for the study more broadly: Changes in the T cell repertoire over the course of pregnancy were examined in this study in women with multiple sclerosis.

CDR1 MDHEN and CDR2 SYDVKM are derived from the germline V gene. The CDR3 holds 15 amino acids from the cysteine to the phenylalanine. The only DNA kept is the CDR3, 45 bases in frame from the first base. V has 5 bases trimmed and J has 5 bases trimmed; junction bases matching no gene number 8. The method behind the library was the immunoSEQ multiplex PCR assay. Sourced from immuneACCESS, this table was stored by TCRdb with only in-frame sequences that have V and J called. A share of the clones is absent; for the studies checked, an unresolved V gene accounts for under half, and the remainder has no known explanation. The sample table records around 80,000 clones; 90% to 95% of these occur just once. Clones ranked in the top ten supply 0.95% to 1% of the sample. Of note for this clone: The target of this receptor is not known. No base quality values were provided; no much bigger clone lies one nucleotide off.

The V gene is TRBV28 and the J gene is TRBJ2-3, with 9 bases matching TRBD1. The starting material was peripheral blood, obtained in the second trimester of pregnancy. The sequence came from a female donor in good health, enrolled as a control in a pregnancy study. The nucleotide sequence reads TGTGCCAGCAGTCAATCCGGGACAGGGCAAGATACGCAGTATTTT. It specifies CASSQSGTGQDTQYF.